Shown below are 7 T cell receptor beta chains from a single sample sequenced in a study of cytomegalovirus exposure and HLA in healthy donors. PCR involved 60 Vbeta and 13 Jbeta primers. Produced via immunoSEQ multiplex PCR; TCRdb's table is partial and in-frame only. The sample lists 150,000 to 200,000 clones; 10% to 15% were seen once. Input material: PBMCs. The receptors come from a man aged 45-65 years in good health and CMV-seropositive.

The rearrangement links TRBV28 to TRBJ2-7; perhaps TRBD1 as D (6 bases). The length of the CDR3 is 12 residues. The V gene lost 3 bases and the J gene lost 6 bases, with 9 bases spanning the gap. Looked up from germline, CDR1 is MDHEN and CDR2 is SYDVKM. For the CDR3, the DNA is TGTGCCAGCAGTTTGGGGGCCTCCGAGCAGTACGTC. This gives the protein CASSLGASEQYV.

The DNA for the CDR3 is TGTGCCAGTAGCACCCGGACAGGAACCAATGAAAAACTGTTTTTT. As protein: CASSTRTGTNEKLFF. The chain combines TRBV19 with TRBJ1-4, with 7 bases identical to TRBD1. Germline V lookup: CDR1 LNHDA, CDR2 SQIVND (reference sequence). Trimming cost V 6 bases and J 5 bases; bases outside gene matches: 9. CDR3 length: 15 residues.

This clone has just a few counts. The chain joins TRBV27 to TRBJ2-6; D is possibly TRBD1 (6 bases). The V end lost 3 bases, the J end lost 1 base, and 10 bases lay between the germline ends. The V gene's germline CDR1 is MNHEY and CDR2 SMNVEV (reference sequence). CDR3 size: 16 residues. The CDR3 region has the DNA TGTGCCAGCAGTTTTACAGGGCAATCTGGGGCCAACGTCCTGACTTTC. Protein sequence: CASSFTGQSGANVLTF.

The V call is TRBV5-6, the J call TRBJ2-2; 11 bases fit TRBD2. The CDR3 runs to 18 residues. Germline-derived CDR1 and CDR2 are SGHDT and YYEEEE. The ends lost 0 bases at V and 3 bases at J; junction bases unmatched: 7. In DNA form, the CDR3 reads TGTGCCAGCAGCTTGGTTAGCGGGGGGGCAACGGACACCGGGGAGCTGTTTTTT. Its protein product is CASSLVSGGATDTGELFF.

The chain couples TRBV5-1 to TRBJ1-2; TRBD1 agrees at 9 bases. After removal of 3 bases from V and 6 bases from J, the junction contained 9 bases not matched to a gene. The CDR3 has 15 amino acids. Germline CDR1 is SGHRS and CDR2 is YFSETQ. The CDR3 DNA is TGCGCCAGCAGCTGGACAGGGGTTAAAAGAAATGGCTACACCTTC. Translated, it gives CASSWTGVKRNGYTF.

The table lists this clone with a few counts. The gene calls are TRBV6-5 and TRBJ1-4, with 7 bases fitting TRBD1. From germline, CDR1 is MNHEY and CDR2 SVGAGI. With V trimmed by 6 bases and J by 5 bases, 6 bases remained unmatched. CDR3 length equals 14 residues. The CDR3: CASRGTAENEKLFF. CDR3 in DNA: TGTGCCAGCAGGGGGACAGCTGAGAATGAAAAACTGTTTTTT.

In DNA form, the CDR3 reads TGTGCCAGCAGCGCACTAGCGGGGGGGCCTCCTGAGCAGTTCTTC. This gives the protein CASSALAGGPPEQFF. This rearrangement joins TRBV7-3 to TRBJ2-1; 13 bases are a match to TRBD2. The CDR3 contains 15 residues. With V trimmed by 5 bases and J by 9 bases, 7 bases remained unmatched. Per the germline V gene, CDR1 is SGHTA and CDR2 is FQGTGA.